One sample yielded the 31 T cell receptor beta chains listed below, sequenced in a study of OX40 agonist ivuxolimab in advanced cancers. This table comes from immunoSEQ multiplex PCR, and its TCRdb copy is limited to in-frame clones, with some not included. The table lists 65,000 to 85,000 clones, 92% of them singletons. The specimen comprised CD4+ or CD8+ T cells sorted from blood, sampled in a trial of the OX40 agonist ivuxolimab. The receptors originated from an adult with an advanced solid tumor such as melanoma, head and neck, liver or kidney cancer.

The gene calls are TRBV7-6 and TRBJ2-1, with no clear D. V was clipped by 5 bases and J by 6 bases, with 8 bases between them. Germline CDR1 reads SGHVS; CDR2 reads FNYEAQ. The CDR3 has 12 residues. The CDR3 coding sequence is TGTGCCAGCAGCCCGAATAGCAATGAGCAGTTCTTC. It codes for CASSPNSNEQFF.

This chain links TRBV2 with TRBJ1-1, with 8 nucleotides matching TRBD1. Per the germline V gene, CDR1 is SNHLY and CDR2 is FYNNEI. The trim removed 4 bases at V and 1 base at J, leaving 5 bases unmatched. The CDR3 sequence is 15 residues long. DNA for the CDR3: TGTGCCAGCAGTGCAGCCGGGACAGGGAACACTGAAGCTTTCTTT. Protein: CASSAAGTGNTEAFF.

The chain carries TRBV30 and TRBJ1-6; D unclear. V gave up 2 bases and J gave up 12 bases, with 11 bases separating them. This CDR3 has 12 amino acids. The germline CDR1 and CDR2 sequences are GTSNPN and SVGIG (reference sequence). This CDR3 is CAWSSQMLPLHF. DNA for the CDR3: TGTGCCTGGAGTTCCCAGATGTTACCCCTCCACTTT.

The chain has TRBV6-1 and TRBJ2-1, with D unclear. The V and J ends lost 6 bases and 3 bases respectively, with 9 bases between them. CDR1 is MNHNS, CDR2 SASEGT, per germline. The CDR3 totals 13 residues. CDR3 region: CASRVTHYNEQFF. CDR3 nucleotide sequence: TGTGCCAGCAGGGTGACACACTACAATGAGCAGTTCTTC.

The chain couples TRBV5-6 to TRBJ1-5; D is unresolved. Trimming cost V 0 bases and J 5 bases, with 12 bases left between them. The CDR3 loop spans 15 amino acids. The germline V gene encodes CDR1 SGHDT and CDR2 YYEEEE. This chain's CDR3 is CASSLASRRDQPQHF. The CDR3 region has the DNA TGTGCCAGCAGCTTGGCGTCCCGGAGGGATCAGCCCCAGCATTTT.

The rearrangement uses TRBV5-4 and TRBJ2-7; 11 bases are a match to TRBD2. CDR1 is SGHNT, CDR2 YYREEE, per germline (reference sequence). The J segment lost 7 bases and the V segment lost 2 bases, leaving 5 bases of the junction unmatched. The CDR3 runs 14 residues. DNA of the CDR3: TGTGCCAGCAGCTTTAGCGGGAGGGCCGGGGAGCAGTACTTC. This sequence encodes CASSFSGRAGEQYF.

V and J are TRBV5-5 and TRBJ1-1; 7 nucleotides agree with TRBD1. The CDR3 covers 14 residues. The V segment lost 2 bases and the J segment 0 bases; nucleotides outside the gene matches: 1. Germline CDR1 reads SGHKS; CDR2 reads YYEKEE (reference sequence). The CDR3 DNA reads TGTGCCAGCAGCTTACAGGGGATGAACACTGAAGCTTTCTTT. Protein product: CASSLQGMNTEAFF.

The rearrangement links TRBV5-1 to TRBJ2-7; TRBD2 matches at 11 bases. Trimming at V came to 4 bases and at J to 1 base, leaving 4 bases not matched to a gene. This CDR3 is built from 15 residues. The germline V gene encodes CDR1 SGHRS and CDR2 YFSETQ. CDR3 nucleotide sequence: TGCGCCAGCAGCCTGGGACTAGCGGAGTCCTACGAGCAGTACTTC. As protein: CASSLGLAESYEQYF.

The chain combines TRBV18 with TRBJ2-5; D is unresolved. The CDR3 runs 15 residues. The V gene's germline CDR1 is KGHSH and CDR2 LQKENI. V dropped 2 bases and J dropped 5 bases, with 15 bases sitting between them. Here the CDR3 reads CASSPSRSVGETQYF. CDR3 nucleotide sequence: TGTGCCAGCTCACCATCGCGGAGCGTTGGGGAGACCCAGTACTTC. Looking up the rest from reference TRBV18 and TRBJ2-5 gives the full variable domain: NAGVMQNPRHLVRRRGQEARLRCSPMKGHSHVYWYRQLPEEGLKFMVYLQKENIIDESGMPKERFSAEFPKEGPSILRIQQVVRGDSAAYFCASSPSRSVGETQYFGPGTRLLVL.

The rearrangement links TRBV19 to TRBJ1-4; no reliable D call. This CDR3 comprises 13 residues. The germline V gene encodes CDR1 LNHDA and CDR2 SQIVND (reference sequence). Trimming took off 3 bases at V and 3 bases at J, with 5 bases between the two ends. The CDR3 DNA is TGTGCCAGTAGTATCCGTTCTAATGAAAAACTGTTTTTT. It specifies CASSIRSNEKLFF. Filled out from reference TRBV19 and TRBJ1-4, the complete variable domain reads DGGITQSPKYLFRKEGQNVTLSCEQNLNHDAMYWYRQDPGQGLRLIYYSQIVNDFQKGDIAEGYSVSREKKESFPLTVTSAQKNPTAFYLCASSIRSNEKLFFGSGTQLSVL.

The chain is built from TRBV29-1 and TRBJ2-3, with D maybe TRBD1 (6 bases). The CDR3 has 13 residues. V shed 3 bases and J shed 9 bases, with 16 bases lying between them. Germline CDR1 reads SQVTM; CDR2 reads ANQGSEA. The chain's CDR3 is CSVEMDSWETQYF. In nucleotides, the CDR3 is TGCAGCGTTGAGATGGACAGCTGGGAAACGCAGTATTTT.

The chain links TRBV18 to TRBJ1-2, with unresolved D. CDR3 length: 13 amino acids. The ends were cut back, 3 bases at V and 4 bases at J, with 9 bases in the middle. Germline lookup yields CDR1 KGHSH and CDR2 LQKENI. The CDR3 DNA reads as TGTGCCAGCTCACCGGAGGGAACCTATGGCTACACCTTC. Translation gives CASSPEGTYGYTF.

The rearrangement links TRBV30 to TRBJ2-1; D ambiguous. Between the trimmed V and J ends, which lost 0 bases and 12 bases, there was a span of 9 bases. Germline-derived CDR1 and CDR2 are GTSNPN and SVGIG (reference sequence). This CDR3 spans 11 amino acids. The DNA of the CDR3 is TGTGCCTGGAGTGTCCACCTTGGGCAGTTCTTC. Translated: CAWSVHLGQFF.

This chain joins TRBV5-4 and TRBJ1-2; maybe TRBD1 (5 bases). CDR3 length: 14 amino acids. Trimming pared 0 bases from V and 6 bases from J, leaving 12 bases between. The germline CDR1 and CDR2 sequences are SGHNT and YYREEE (reference sequence). CDR3 DNA: TGTGCCAGCAGCTTGGGGGGGAGAGTCGATGGCTACACCTTC. This translates into CASSLGGRVDGYTF.

V gene TRBV14 combines with J gene TRBJ2-1; 11 positions match TRBD2. Germline V lookup: CDR1 SGHDN, CDR2 FVKESK. The CDR3 contains 17 residues. V lost 3 bases, J lost 6 bases, and 10 bases stayed unmatched. The DNA for the CDR3 is TGTGCCAGCAGCCACAGAGTGGTACTAGCGGGAGTCAATGAGCAGTTCTTC. This codes for CASSHRVVLAGVNEQFF.

J is TRBJ1-1 and V is TRBV5-1, with D perhaps matching TRBD1 (5 bases). The length of the CDR3 is 16 residues. Germline V CDR1 and CDR2: SGHRS, YFSETQ. V lost 0 bases, J lost 5 bases, and 17 bases lay in between. CDR3 residues: CASSLGTRDGLTEAFF. For the CDR3, the DNA is TGCGCCAGCAGCTTGGGGACAAGGGACGGGCTGACTGAAGCTTTCTTT.

This sequence joins TRBV19 and TRBJ1-6; tentative D call: TRBD1 (6 bases). Germline CDR1 is LNHDA and CDR2 is SQIVND (reference sequence). Trimming pared 3 bases from V and 0 bases from J, leaving 12 bases between. CDR3 size: 17 residues. CDR3 DNA sequence: TGTGCCAGTAGTATCCCCAGGACAGCCTCCTATAATTCACCCCTCCACTTT. Translating it yields CASSIPRTASYNSPLHF. Full variable domain (remainder filled in from reference TRBV19 and TRBJ1-6): DGGITQSPKYLFRKEGQNVTLSCEQNLNHDAMYWYRQDPGQGLRLIYYSQIVNDFQKGDIAEGYSVSREKKESFPLTVTSAQKNPTAFYLCASSIPRTASYNSPLHFGNGTRLTVT.

This clone was detected once. This chain uses TRBV5-4 with TRBJ2-3; 9 nucleotides match TRBD2. V was clipped by 0 bases and J by 3 bases; unmatched bases: 2. This CDR3 spans 15 amino acids. CDR1 is SGHNT and CDR2 is YYREEE in the germline V gene (reference sequence). The CDR3 is CASSLGSGSTDTQYF. The CDR3 DNA is TGTGCCAGCAGCTTGGGTAGCGGGAGTACAGATACGCAGTATTTT.

The genes are TRBV10-3 and TRBJ1-4; the D is unclear. Trimming stripped 0 bases from V and 3 bases from J, with 8 bases between. CDR1 and CDR2 (germline): ENHRY, SYGVKD. The CDR3 runs 15 residues. DNA for the CDR3: TGTGCCATCAGTGAGTCGGCAGAACCTAATGAAAAACTGTTTTTT. Residues: CAISESAEPNEKLFF.

This chain joins TRBV6-1 and TRBJ1-4; unclear D gene. The CDR3 totals 14 residues. Trimming cost V 5 bases and J 0 bases, with 7 bases left between them. Germline V gene lookup returns CDR1 MNHNS and CDR2 SASEGT. The CDR3 nucleotides read TGTGCCAGCAGTCGGGGAGCAACTAATGAAAAACTGTTTTTT. This encodes CASSRGATNEKLFF.

In this sample, this clone turned up once. The chain joins TRBV6-1 to TRBJ2-1; no reliable D call. The V and J ends lost 8 bases and 9 bases respectively, with 14 bases between them. There are 12 residues in the CDR3. Germline CDR1 MNHNS, CDR2 SASEGT. The CDR3 region is CASRVQGIEQFF. The CDR3 DNA reads TGTGCCAGCCGAGTTCAAGGGATTGAGCAGTTCTTC.

The CDR3 nucleotides read TGTGCCAGTAGTACCACAGGGGACTATGGCTACACCTTC. Translation: CASSTTGDYGYTF. The V gene is TRBV19, the J gene TRBJ1-2, with 7 bases aligning to TRBD1. The trim removed 4 bases at V and 3 bases at J, leaving 2 bases unmatched. The germline V gene has CDR1 LNHDA and CDR2 SQIVND (reference sequence). The CDR3 is made up of 13 amino acids.

This chain joins TRBV7-9 and TRBJ1-2, with 7 bases matching TRBD1. The J segment lost 8 bases and the V segment lost 3 bases, leaving 6 bases of the junction unmatched. CDR3 length: 13 amino acids. Germline lookup yields CDR1 SEHNR and CDR2 FQNEAQ (reference sequence). The CDR3 loop is CASSFDRVGGYTF. The CDR3 region has the DNA TGTGCCAGCAGCTTCGACAGGGTAGGGGGCTACACCTTC. The full variable domain, completed using reference TRBV7-9 and TRBJ1-2, is DTGVSQNPRHKITKRGQNVTFRCDPISEHNRLYWYRQTLGQGPEFLTYFQNEAQLEKSRLLSDRFSAERPKGSFSTLEIQRTEQGDSAMYLCASSFDRVGGYTFGSGTRLTVV.

This chain links TRBV6-5 with TRBJ2-7; 11 bases line up with TRBD1. V dropped 5 bases and J dropped 9; count of bases not matched to a gene: 6. CDR1 and CDR2 (germline): MNHEY, SVGAGI. The CDR3 has 13 amino acids. The CDR3 is CASSPRGQGVQYF. As DNA, the CDR3 is TGTGCCAGCAGTCCCAGGGGACAGGGGGTGCAGTACTTC.

The chain recombines TRBV30 with TRBJ2-2, with D perhaps matching TRBD1 (6 bases). This CDR3 spans 14 amino acids. The V end was cut by 0 bases, the J end by 4 bases, with 9 bases between. The V gene's germline CDR1 is GTSNPN and CDR2 SVGIG (reference sequence). This chain's CDR3 is CAWSVLGGTGELFF. CDR3 nucleotide sequence: TGTGCCTGGAGTGTACTAGGGGGCACCGGGGAGCTGTTTTTT.

This chain links TRBV19 with TRBJ1-5; the D gene is possibly TRBD1 (5 bases). Germline V CDR1 and CDR2: LNHDA, SQIVND (reference sequence). The ends were cut back, 6 bases at V and 4 bases at J, with 16 bases in the middle. CDR3 size: 15 residues. This CDR3 reads CASRITGGMNQPQHF. For the CDR3, the DNA is TGTGCCAGTAGAATAACGGGGGGGATGAATCAGCCCCAGCATTTT. The whole variable domain, remainder taken from reference TRBV19 and TRBJ1-5, is DGGITQSPKYLFRKEGQNVTLSCEQNLNHDAMYWYRQDPGQGLRLIYYSQIVNDFQKGDIAEGYSVSREKKESFPLTVTSAQKNPTAFYLCASRITGGMNQPQHFGDGTRLSIL.

The genes are TRBV6-5 and TRBJ1-5; no definite D call. V gave up 2 bases and J gave up 6 bases, with 8 bases separating them. The germline gives CDR1 MNHEY, CDR2 SVGAGI. The CDR3 covers 13 residues. The CDR3 sequence is CASSYDRVQPQHF. For the CDR3, the DNA is TGTGCCAGCAGTTACGATAGGGTTCAGCCCCAGCATTTT.

A remark on this clone: The same CDR3 is also encoded by other DNA sequences in this sample. This rearrangement joins TRBV7-9 to TRBJ1-1, with 7 bases fitting TRBD1. CDR1 is SEHNR and CDR2 is FQNEAQ in the germline V gene (reference sequence). CDR3 length equals 14 residues. The V segment lost 5 bases and the J segment 0 bases; nucleotides outside the gene matches: 3. The CDR3 DNA sequence: TGTGCCAGCAGCCAAGGACAGGTGAACACTGAAGCTTTCTTT. This gives the protein CASSQGQVNTEAFF.

The genes are TRBV2 and TRBJ1-1; D perhaps matches TRBD1 (5 bases). The V end was cut by 10 bases, the J end by 6 bases, with 12 bases between. This CDR3 has 11 amino acids. Germline V gene lookup returns CDR1 SNHLY and CDR2 FYNNEI. Here the CDR3 DNA reads TGTGCCACTCTGTGGGGGGCTGAAGCTTTCTTT. Protein: CATLWGAEAFF.

The V gene is TRBV30, the J gene TRBJ2-6; no reliable D call. This CDR3 contains 15 residues. Germline CDR1 GTSNPN, CDR2 SVGIG (reference sequence). V was trimmed by 0 bases and J by 0 bases, leaving 6 bases between them. The DNA of the CDR3 is TGTGCCTGGAGTGTAGGTGTCTCTGGGGCCAACGTCCTGACTTTC. This translates into CAWSVGVSGANVLTF.

The CDR3 loop is CASTWDRGNTEAFF. In DNA, the CDR3 is TGTGCCAGTACCTGGGACAGGGGGAACACTGAAGCTTTCTTT. The chain carries TRBV19 and TRBJ1-1; 10 nucleotides match TRBD1. CDR1 LNHDA and CDR2 SQIVND come from the germline V gene (reference sequence). Germline trimming cut 7 bases from V and 1 base from J; bases unmatched to any gene: 3. This CDR3 has 14 amino acids. Supplemented by reference TRBV19 and TRBJ1-1, the full variable domain reads DGGITQSPKYLFRKEGQNVTLSCEQNLNHDAMYWYRQDPGQGLRLIYYSQIVNDFQKGDIAEGYSVSREKKESFPLTVTSAQKNPTAFYLCASTWDRGNTEAFFGQGTRLTVV.